The present T cell receptor (beta chain) was sequenced within a study of PD-1 blockade in classical Hodgkin lymphoma. General study findings and limits: Prior to therapy, complete responders displayed diversity much like that of newly diagnosed patients. A significant rise in TCR diversity by C4D1 was seen for CD4+ but not CD8+ cells. Reports described newly diagnosed patients as having lower baseline TCR diversity than healthy donors.

V lost 5 bases to trimming and J lost 8 bases; unmatched junction nucleotides: 8. Per germline, CDR1 SGHTA and CDR2 FQGNSA. The CDR3 covers 14 residues. Concerning this clone itself: The antigen is not known.

Clones were sequenced by immunoSEQ multiplex PCR, and TCRdb holds only the in-frame ones, with some missing. The sample shows roughly 30,000 clones, around four fifths of them seen only once. Time point denoted: cycle 4 day 1 (C4D1), after 5 to 7 weeks of nivolumab. All patients experienced relapse after autologous stem cell transplantation, and brentuximab vedotin exposure was variable. Out of thawed PBMCs, magnetic negative selection purified CD4+ T cells. Reported best responses ranged across complete response, partial response or progressive disease. The input for sequencing was CD4+ T cells from blood, taken before the fourth cycle of nivolumab. The chain carries TRBV7-2 and TRBJ1-4; TRBD1 matches 7 bases. The TCR was taken from a human donor with classical Hodgkin lymphoma. In DNA, the CDR3 is TGTGCCAGCAGCCCAGACAGGGCACACGAAAAACTGTTTTTT. Protein product: CASSPDRAHEKLFF. Supplemented by reference TRBV7-2 and TRBJ1-4, the full variable domain reads GAGVSQSPSNKVTEKGKDVELRCDPISGHTALYWYRQSLGQGLEFLIYFQGNSAPDKSGLPSDRFSAERTGGSVSTLTIQRTQQEDSAVYLCASSPDRAHEKLFFGSGTQLSVL.